The 28 T cell receptor beta chains below were found in one sample sequenced in a study of CD8 T cells in ankylosing spondylitis. Findings and caveats of the study: A motif in TCR beta, a set of eight highly homologous variants, appeared characteristic of ankylosing spondylitis blood.

No antigen has been assigned to these receptors. A single record per CDR3 protein comes from TCRdb applying MiXCR to the 5' RACE reads. The data contain roughly 450,000 distinct CDR3 sequences, 25% to 30% of them seen just once; the ten biggest clones take up 0.89%. Sample: blood, either unsorted or a sorted T cell fraction (not recorded which). The receptors stem from a male donor with ankylosing spondylitis.

This clonotype was seen more than once but under ten times. Compared with germline, one end of the junction differs, possibly owing to a read error. The V call is TRBV20-1, the J call TRBJ2-1, with D possibly TRBD1 on 6 matching bases. The V gene's germline CDR1 is DFQATT and CDR2 SNEGSKA (reference sequence). The CDR3 sequence is 15 residues long. CDR3 sequence reads: CSARGGQGIGLEQFF. The DNA for the CDR3 is TGCAGTGCCAGAGGCGGGCAGGGGATCGGACTTGAGCAGTTCTTC.

The chain has TRBV29-1 and TRBJ2-7; 9 bases map to TRBD2. This CDR3 comprises 15 residues. The V and J ends lost 0 bases and 2 bases, in that order; junction bases with no gene match: 5. Germline values: CDR1 SQVTM, CDR2 ANQGSEA. The DNA for the CDR3 is TGCAGCGTTGAAGAAGAGACTAGCGGCACCTACGAGCAGTACTTC. Protein sequence: CSVEEETSGTYEQYF.

This clonotype occurred a few times. The chain links TRBV24-1 to TRBJ2-1; D is unclear. Germline assignment: CDR1 KGHDR and CDR2 SFDVKD. The CDR3 has 14 amino acids. With 4 bases removed from V and 4 bases from J, the gap between germline ends came to 10 bases. CDR3: CATSEPTEYNEQFF. In nucleotides, the CDR3 is TGTGCCACCAGTGAACCAACGGAGTACAATGAGCAGTTCTTC.

The chain recombines TRBV12-3 or TRBV12-4 with TRBJ2-1; no clear D gene. The CDR3 length is 14 residues. V dropped 8 bases and J dropped 0 bases, with 11 bases sitting between them. The CDR3 bases are TGTGCCAGCCATAAGAGAGGCTCCTACAATGAGCAGTTCTTC. It codes for CASHKRGSYNEQFF.

This clonotype was seen a handful of times. V usage is TRBV29-1 and J usage is TRBJ1-5; D is possibly TRBD1 (5 bases). The V end lost 4 bases, the J end lost 7 bases, and 14 bases lay between the germline ends. This CDR3 comprises 13 residues. CDR1 and CDR2 from the germline V gene are SQVTM and ANQGSEA. The CDR3 sequence: CSVGPGGDQPQHF. The CDR3 coding sequence is TGCAGCGTTGGGCCCGGGGGGGACCAGCCCCAGCATTTT.

There are a few counts of this clonotype. The chain couples TRBV5-1 to TRBJ2-2; 8 positions agree with TRBD2. CDR3 length: 16 amino acids. Germline CDR1 reads SGHRS; CDR2 reads YFSETQ. The junction had 6 bases not matched to a gene; V was cut back by 0 bases and J by 5 bases. CDR3 protein: CASSLAVAGRTGELFF. CDR3 DNA sequence: TGCGCCAGCAGCTTGGCGGTAGCGGGACGTACCGGGGAGCTGTTTTTT. Variable domain in full (rest from reference TRBV5-1 and TRBJ2-2): KAGVTQTPRYLIKTRGQQVTLSCSPISGHRSVSWYQQTPGQGLQFLFEYFSETQRNKGNFPGRFSGRQFSNSRSEMNVSTLELGDSALYLCASSLAVAGRTGELFFGEGSRLTVL.

This clonotype was detected once. The chain recombines TRBV10-1 with TRBJ2-3, with D perhaps matching TRBD1 or TRBD2 (6 bases each). V lost 2 bases to trimming and J lost 4 bases, with 16 bases between them. CDR1 WNHNN and CDR2 SYGVQD come from the germline V gene (reference sequence). The CDR3 runs 16 residues. The DNA for the CDR3 is TGCGCCAGCAGTGAGACCGGGGGCCCGGACCCAGATACGCAGTATTTT. It is translated as CASSETGGPDPDTQYF.

This clonotype was picked up many times. The rearrangement joins TRBV24-1 to TRBJ2-3; 10 bases line up with TRBD2. Germline trimming cut 0 bases from V and 1 base from J; bases unmatched to any gene: 9. This CDR3 is built from 19 residues. Germline CDR1 and CDR2: KGHDR and SFDVKD. Written as DNA, the CDR3 is TGTGCCACCAGTGATTTGAATGGAGCTAGCGGGAGTGGCACAGATACGCAGTATTTT. As protein: CATSDLNGASGSGTDTQYF.

This rearrangement joins TRBV20-1 to TRBJ1-1; weak D call: TRBD1 (5 bases). V gave up 3 bases and J gave up 5 bases, with 16 bases separating them. The CDR3 has 14 amino acids. In germline, CDR1 is DFQATT, CDR2 SNEGSKA (reference sequence). Written as DNA, the CDR3 is TGCAGTGCTAGTGGACCCAGGGTAGGAACTGAAGCTTTCTTT. Amino acids: CSASGPRVGTEAFF.

The genes are TRBV4-1 and TRBJ1-2; tentatively, D is TRBD1 (5 bases). The germline CDR1 and CDR2 sequences are MGHRA and YSYEKL. The CDR3 is 15 residues long. Trimming removed 1 base at V and 7 bases at J, with 16 bases between. The CDR3 coding sequence is TGCGCCAGCAGCCAAGTTGTAAGGGGACGGGGTGGCTACACCTTC. It yields the protein CASSQVVRGRGGYTF.

This clonotype was counted between two and nine times. The gene calls are TRBV14 and TRBJ2-1, with 8 bases aligning to TRBD2. The CDR3 spans 18 residues. Germline CDR1 SGHDN, CDR2 FVKESK. V lost 2 bases, J lost 0 bases, and 9 bases stayed unmatched. In DNA, the CDR3 is TGTGCCAGCAGCCAACGTCTCGGGGGGACTAGCTCCTACAATGAGCAGTTCTTC. Protein sequence: CASSQRLGGTSSYNEQFF.

The gene calls are TRBV20-1 and TRBJ2-5; D not certain. V dropped 0 bases and J dropped 6 bases, with 14 bases sitting between them. Germline CDR1 and CDR2: DFQATT and SNEGSKA (reference sequence). This CDR3 region has 14 residues. The CDR3 loop is CSARDPIGIQTQYF. CDR3 sequence (DNA): TGCAGTGCTAGAGATCCAATAGGCATTCAGACCCAGTACTTC.

This clonotype was detected a few times. The rearrangement links TRBV25-1 to TRBJ1-1, with D perhaps matching TRBD1 (6 bases). V was cut by 5 bases and J by 2 bases, with 12 bases left in between. Per the germline V gene, CDR1 is MGHDK and CDR2 is SYGVNS. The CDR3 totals 14 residues. The CDR3: CASSTAGVNTEAFF. Here the CDR3 DNA reads TGTGCCAGCAGTACTGCAGGGGTAAACACTGAAGCTTTCTTT.

This rearrangement joins TRBV7-7 to TRBJ2-1; D perhaps matches TRBD2 (6 bases). From germline, CDR1 is SSHAT and CDR2 FNYEAQ (reference sequence). Trimming removed 2 bases at V and 7 bases at J, with 15 bases between. This CDR3 has 15 residues. CDR3 DNA: TGTGCCAGCAGCTTAAGCCCGGGAGTTAGTAATGAGCAGTTCTTC. This gives the protein CASSLSPGVSNEQFF.

This clonotype occurred a few times. The chain employs TRBV5-1 and TRBJ1-1, with no clear D. CDR3 length equals 16 residues. Trimming stripped 0 bases from V and 0 bases from J, with 12 bases between. The germline V gene encodes CDR1 SGHRS and CDR2 YFSETQ. CDR3 in amino acids: CASSLGARGMNTEAFF. The CDR3 nucleotides are TGCGCCAGCAGCTTGGGGGCGCGAGGGATGAACACTGAAGCTTTCTTT. Full variable domain (remainder filled in from reference TRBV5-1 and TRBJ1-1): KAGVTQTPRYLIKTRGQQVTLSCSPISGHRSVSWYQQTPGQGLQFLFEYFSETQRNKGNFPGRFSGRQFSNSRSEMNVSTLELGDSALYLCASSLGARGMNTEAFFGQGTRLTVV.

This clonotype appeared a few times. The rearrangement uses TRBV3-1 and TRBJ2-1; tentative D call: TRBD2 (6 bases). The CDR3 is 14 residues long. CDR1 is LGHDT, CDR2 YNNKEL, per germline (reference sequence). V lost 4 bases to trimming and J lost 8 bases, with 15 bases between them. The DNA for the CDR3 is TGTGCCAGCAGCCTACGGGACTCAGCACATGAGCAGTTCTTC. It specifies CASSLRDSAHEQFF.

CDR3 nucleotides: TGCAGTGCTTGGGGACAGGGAGAACCAAATCAGCCCCAGCATTTT. It codes for CSAWGQGEPNQPQHF. This chain links TRBV20-1 with TRBJ1-5; TRBD1 agrees at 9 bases. The CDR3 totals 15 residues. Unmatched junction bases numbered 9, after V lost 5 bases and J lost 4 bases. CDR1 and CDR2 (germline): DFQATT, SNEGSKA (reference sequence).

This clonotype has more than one count but fewer than ten. The chain uses TRBV5-1 and TRBJ1-2; possible D gene TRBD1, 6 bases. Germline V gives CDR1 SGHRS, CDR2 YFSETQ. The CDR3 totals 14 residues. Deletions cut 1 base from V and 2 bases from J, with 9 bases between. The CDR3 sequence is CASSLLQGNYGYTF. CDR3 bases: TGCGCCAGCAGCTTGCTCCAGGGGAACTATGGCTACACCTTC.

J is TRBJ1-5 and V is TRBV12-3 or TRBV12-4; D possibly corresponds to TRBD1 (5 bases). CDR3 length equals 15 residues. The V and J ends lost 5 bases and 9 bases respectively, with 20 bases between them. CDR3 DNA sequence: TGTGCCAGCAGTCCCGGGGGGGACGGGTTAAGGCCCCAGCATTTT. Translation: CASSPGGDGLRPQHF.

The genes are TRBV29-1 and TRBJ2-7, with 10 bases identical to TRBD1. This CDR3 has 13 amino acids. Germline-derived CDR1 and CDR2 are SQVTM and ANQGSEA. V lost 3 bases to trimming and J lost 2 bases; unmatched junction nucleotides: 1. The CDR3 DNA reads as TGCAGCGTTGAGACAGGGGGCGCCTACGAGCAGTACTTC. Translating it yields CSVETGGAYEQYF.

The CDR3 DNA reads as TGTGCCAGCAGCGAGACTAGCCCGGGGAGAAATGAGCAGTTCTTC. Translating it yields CASSETSPGRNEQFF. The rearrangement links TRBV7-2 to TRBJ2-1; 7 nucleotides align to TRBD2. Looked up from germline, CDR1 is SGHTA and CDR2 is FQGNSA. The CDR3 has 15 amino acids. The V segment lost 5 bases and the J segment 7 bases; nucleotides outside the gene matches: 11.

This clonotype has more than one count but fewer than ten. This chain joins TRBV5-1 and TRBJ2-6; weak D call: TRBD1 (6 bases). V gave up 4 bases and J gave up 2 bases, with 16 bases separating them. Per germline, CDR1 SGHRS and CDR2 YFSETQ. This CDR3 contains 17 residues. Here the CDR3 reads CASSPPERDTGANVLTF. The CDR3 nucleotides are TGCGCCAGCAGCCCCCCCGAAAGGGACACTGGGGCCAACGTCCTGACTTTC.

This clonotype has just a few counts. J is TRBJ1-1 and V is TRBV7-9, with 8 bases fitting TRBD1. The CDR3 is made up of 13 amino acids. J lost 5 bases, V lost 8 bases, and 7 bases had no gene match. The germline CDR1 and CDR2 sequences are SEHNR and FQNEAQ (reference sequence). The CDR3 nucleotides read TGTGCCAGCCGTGGACAGGGTGAAACTGAAGCTTTCTTT. Translating gives CASRGQGETEAFF.

This clonotype has just a few counts. J is TRBJ2-7 and V is TRBV24-1; TRBD2 matches 10 bases. Trimming at V came to 3 bases and at J to 3 bases, leaving 4 bases not matched to a gene. CDR3 length equals 15 residues. The germline V gene encodes CDR1 KGHDR and CDR2 SFDVKD. The DNA of the CDR3 is TGTGCCACCAGTGATGCCGGGACTAGCGTCTACGAGCAGTACTTC. Amino acid sequence: CATSDAGTSVYEQYF.

This chain links TRBV12-3 or TRBV12-4 with TRBJ1-4, with a tentative D call TRBD1 (5 bases). The CDR3 loop spans 14 amino acids. The germline V and J ends were trimmed by 0 bases and 8 bases, with 10 bases remaining between them. The DNA of the CDR3 is TGTGCCAGCAGTTTAGCCGGGGCGGGGGAAAAACTGTTTTTT. This sequence encodes CASSLAGAGEKLFF.

The genes are TRBV24-1 and TRBJ1-3, with D uncertain. CDR3 length: 17 residues. In germline, CDR1 is KGHDR, CDR2 SFDVKD. V lost 3 bases and J lost 3, with 17 bases in between. CDR3 residues: CATSDGPAGYYGNTIYF. Here the CDR3 DNA reads TGTGCCACCAGTGATGGGCCCGCGGGGTATTATGGAAACACCATATATTTT.

The chain joins TRBV20-1 to TRBJ2-1; TRBD2 matches 13 bases. The CDR3 extends over 17 amino acids. CDR1 is DFQATT, CDR2 SNEGSKA, per germline (reference sequence). The J segment lost 1 base and the V segment lost 4 bases, leaving 7 bases of the junction unmatched. The CDR3 sequence is CSATLRGLAGSYNEQFF. The CDR3 nucleotides are TGCAGTGCTACCCTTAGGGGACTAGCGGGGTCCTACAATGAGCAGTTCTTC.

This clonotype was seen at least ten times. The V and J genes are TRBV5-1 and TRBJ2-1, with a possible D match to TRBD1 (6 bases). Trimming left V 4 bases short and J 3 bases short, with 14 bases between. The CDR3 has 15 amino acids. From germline, CDR1 is SGHRS and CDR2 YFSETQ. The DNA of the CDR3 is TGCGCCAGCAGCCTAGGGGACACCTTCTACAATGAGCAGTTCTTC. Its protein is CASSLGDTFYNEQFF. Full variable domain (missing parts from reference TRBV5-1 and TRBJ2-1): KAGVTQTPRYLIKTRGQQVTLSCSPISGHRSVSWYQQTPGQGLQFLFEYFSETQRNKGNFPGRFSGRQFSNSRSEMNVSTLELGDSALYLCASSLGDTFYNEQFFGPGTRLTVL.